This T cell receptor (beta chain) came from a study of PD-1 blockade in classical Hodgkin lymphoma. Relapse after autologous stem cell transplantation occurred in every patient, and brentuximab vedotin exposure varied. Regarding this clone: What it binds is unknown.

TCRdb's copy holds only in-frame clones and misses some; the assay was immunoSEQ multiplex PCR. This sample has 55,000 to 80,000 clones, with roughly 91% found just once. Overall study results and limits: Diversity in CD4+ TCRs, unlike that measured in CD8+ TCRs, had risen significantly by C4D1.

The CDR3 is made up of 13 amino acids. Germline loops: CDR1 SGDLS, CDR2 YYNGEE. The ends lost 4 bases at V and 8 bases at J; junction bases unmatched: 6. The genes are TRBV9 and TRBJ2-1, with TRBD1 matching over 7 bases. This clonotype was obtained from a human donor with classical Hodgkin lymphoma. Sample: peripheral blood mononuclear cells (PBMCs), taken at baseline. The DNA for the CDR3 is TGTGCCAGCAGCCGACAAGGACAGGATGAGCAGTTCTTC. It encodes CASSRQGQDEQFF.